Below, 12 T cell receptor beta chains from the same sample are listed, as sequenced in a study of cytomegalovirus exposure and HLA in healthy donors (dated by TCRdb to the late 2010s). The library was generated by the immunoSEQ multiplex PCR assay. The multiplex PCR relied on a mix of 60 forward primers for TCR Vbeta segments and 13 reverse primers for TCR Jbeta segments. As stored in TCRdb, this immuneACCESS dataset retains in-frame rearrangements with V and J assigned. A fraction of the clones does not appear; measured against another copy, unresolved V genes explain less than half of the discrepancy, and the remainder lacks a known reason. In this sample the table shows around 100,000 clones, approximately 66% of which occur a single time. In total, the top ten clones hold around 4% of the sample. Specimen: PBMCs. The receptor source for this set is a young man in good health and CMV-seronegative.

V gene TRBV7-9 combines with J gene TRBJ2-3; 8 positions agree with TRBD2. The CDR3 spans 17 residues. Per germline, CDR1 SEHNR and CDR2 FQNEAQ (reference sequence). With 4 bases clipped from V and 2 bases from J, the junction kept 11 bases outside the gene matches. The CDR3 bases are TGTGCCAGCAGCTCCTCCAATTTAGCGGGGCTCACAGATACGCAGTATTTT. It translates to CASSSSNLAGLTDTQYF.

This clone was detected a few times. V is TRBV2 and J is TRBJ2-6; D gene uncertain. Germline assignment: CDR1 SNHLY and CDR2 FYNNEI. V was shortened by 6 bases and J by 4 bases, with 10 bases between the two germline ends. The CDR3 contains 14 residues. The CDR3 is CASSPTRGANVLTF. The CDR3 bases are TGTGCCAGCAGCCCAACCCGGGGGGCCAACGTCCTGACTTTC.

This clone showed up just a few times. The chain employs TRBV2 and TRBJ2-1; 10 bases agree with TRBD1. Unmatched junction bases numbered 13, after V lost 3 bases and J lost 2 bases. Per the germline V gene, CDR1 is SNHLY and CDR2 is FYNNEI. The CDR3 sequence is 19 residues long. The CDR3 sequence is CASSDLGDRGDKAYNEQFF. The DNA for the CDR3 is TGTGCCAGCAGTGACCTAGGGGACAGGGGTGATAAAGCCTACAATGAGCAGTTCTTC.

The genes are TRBV7-9 and TRBJ2-5; 7 nucleotides align to TRBD2. The CDR3 is made up of 16 amino acids. Germline assignment: CDR1 SEHNR and CDR2 FQNEAQ (reference sequence). Trimming cost V 7 bases and J 3 bases; bases outside gene matches: 14. CDR3 sequence reads: CASTSRGRGLKETQYF. The CDR3 DNA is TGTGCCAGCACCTCACGCGGGAGAGGGTTGAAAGAGACCCAGTACTTC.

The V and J genes are TRBV5-5 and TRBJ1-1; TRBD1 might be the D (6 bases). V dropped 4 bases and J dropped 11 bases, with 18 bases sitting between them. Germline assignment: CDR1 SGHKS and CDR2 YYEKEE (reference sequence). This CDR3 is 13 amino acids long. In DNA, the CDR3 is TGTGCCAGCAGCACATACAGGGAATTGGGGGCTTTCTTT. This translates into CASSTYRELGAFF.

This clone appeared once. This chain connects TRBV11-2 to TRBJ2-7; D ambiguous. The CDR3 extends over 13 amino acids. CDR1 is SGHAT, CDR2 FQNNGV, per germline. Trimming took 6 bases from V and 2 from J, leaving 11 bases between them. The DNA of the CDR3 is TGTGCCAGCAGTTACATTCCAACCTACGAGCAGTACTTC. Translation gives CASSYIPTYEQYF.

The chain recombines TRBV19 with TRBJ1-1; TRBD1 agrees at 8 bases. The CDR3 consists of 14 residues. With 5 bases clipped from V and 2 bases from J, the junction kept 4 bases outside the gene matches. Germline loops: CDR1 LNHDA, CDR2 SQIVND (reference sequence). CDR3 sequence (DNA): TGTGCCAGTAGTGTTGGACAGGGCAACACTGAAGCTTTCTTT. It codes for CASSVGQGNTEAFF.

A few counts support this clone. CDR3 sequence: CASSAPGLAIGETQYF. In nucleotides, the CDR3 is TGCGCCAGCAGCGCCCCCGGACTAGCTATCGGAGAGACCCAGTACTTC. This sequence joins TRBV10-2 and TRBJ2-5, with 8 nucleotides matching TRBD2. CDR3 length: 16 amino acids. V gave up 6 bases and J gave up 4 bases; unmatched junction bases: 13. Per germline, CDR1 WSHSY and CDR2 SAAADI.

As regards this clone: One end of the junction is discordant with germline, which a read error may explain. This chain joins TRBV27 and TRBJ1-2; 7 bases align to TRBD1. The CDR3 spans 19 residues. The germline gives CDR1 MNHEY, CDR2 SMNVEV (reference sequence). The chain's CDR3 is CASSPSDVGAGGGIYGYTF. DNA for the CDR3: TGTGCTAGCAGTCCATCAGACGTTGGGGCAGGGGGTGGTATCTATGGCTACACCTTC.

The V and J genes are TRBV29-1 and TRBJ2-7, with no clear D. Germline V CDR1 and CDR2: SQVTM, ANQGSEA. V lost 4 bases and J lost 2, with 12 bases in between. The CDR3 contains 13 residues. CDR3 bases: TGCAGCGTTGTGAAGAAGCCGACCTACGAGCAGTACTTC. Translated: CSVVKKPTYEQYF.

The CDR3 loop reads CASSQDSGSYNEQFF. Written as DNA, the CDR3 is TGCGCCAGCAGCCAAGATAGTGGTAGTTACAATGAGCAGTTCTTC. V is TRBV4-3 and J is TRBJ2-1; D remains unclear. The length of the CDR3 is 15 residues. CDR1 is LGHNA, CDR2 YSLEER, per germline. Trimming shortened V by 0 bases and J by 4 bases, and 10 bases separated the two germline ends.

This clone was detected only a few times. The gene calls are TRBV4-1 and TRBJ2-1; 8 nucleotides agree with TRBD2. This CDR3 is 17 amino acids long. V dropped 4 bases and J dropped 2; count of bases not matched to a gene: 10. Germline-derived CDR1 and CDR2 are MGHRA and YSYEKL. CDR3 coding DNA: TGCGCCAGCAGCCGACTGGGACTAGTGCTAACCTACAATGAGCAGTTCTTC. It translates to CASSRLGLVLTYNEQFF.